The next 17 T cell receptor beta chains were all read from a single sample in a study of blood T cell repertoires in COVID-19. The data were produced by immunoSEQ multiplex PCR, yet TCRdb's version contains in-frame clones alone and is incomplete. The sample gives hundreds of thousands of clones, more than 70% of which show up once; under 2.5% is in the top ten. Input material: peripheral blood. The receptors come from a woman aged 40 to 50 who had recovered from COVID-19.

V and J are TRBV19 and TRBJ1-5, with D perhaps TRBD1 (5 bases). This CDR3 is built from 16 residues. Trimming removed 2 bases at V and 3 bases at J, with 14 bases between. Germline V CDR1 and CDR2: LNHDA, SQIVND (reference sequence). CDR3 sequence reads: CASSISHRPINQPQHF. CDR3 coding DNA: TGTGCCAGTAGTATATCGCACAGGCCGATCAATCAGCCCCAGCATTTT.

The genes are TRBV11-2 and TRBJ2-1, with 8 positions matching TRBD2. The CDR3 contains 15 residues. V lost 9 bases and J lost 0; bases outside the gene matches: 7. Germline values: CDR1 SGHAT, CDR2 FQNNGV. Here the CDR3 DNA reads TGTGCCAGTACTAGCGGACCGAGCTCCTACAATGAGCAGTTCTTC. This sequence encodes CASTSGPSSYNEQFF.

This clone is a singleton in its sample. J is TRBJ1-5 and V is TRBV24-1; D is uncertain. The germline V and J ends were trimmed by 3 bases and 1 base, with 12 bases remaining between them. Germline CDR1 reads KGHDR; CDR2 reads SFDVKD. This CDR3 comprises 16 residues. CDR3 amino acids: CATSDGDGGSNQPQHF. CDR3 DNA sequence: TGTGCCACCAGTGATGGAGACGGAGGAAGCAATCAGCCCCAGCATTTT.

The rearrangement joins TRBV18 to TRBJ2-5; the D gene is possibly TRBD1 (6 bases). The CDR3 runs 13 residues. V gave up 3 bases and J gave up 5 bases, with 10 bases separating them. CDR1 and CDR2 from the germline V gene are KGHSH and LQKENI. The CDR3 DNA reads TGTGCCAGCTCACCCCAGGGGTGGGAGACCCAGTACTTC. Amino acids: CASSPQGWETQYF.

The chain joins TRBV2 to TRBJ1-2, with a possible D match to TRBD1 (5 bases). Germline-derived CDR1 and CDR2 are SNHLY and FYNNEI. V was shortened by 4 bases and J by 3 bases, with 15 bases between the two germline ends. This CDR3 contains 15 residues. The CDR3 sequence is CASSATGDEYYGYTF. In DNA form, the CDR3 reads TGTGCCAGCAGTGCTACAGGAGACGAGTACTATGGCTACACCTTC.

This clone was recorded a few times. The V call is TRBV28, the J call TRBJ1-6, with D maybe TRBD1 (5 bases). The germline CDR1 and CDR2 sequences are MDHEN and SYDVKM. The CDR3 is 14 residues long. Trimming took 3 bases from V and 9 from J, leaving 12 bases between them. CDR3 nucleotide sequence: TGTGCCAGCAGTTTTCTGGAGGGGAGTTCACCCCTCCACTTT. It codes for CASSFLEGSSPLHF.

The J gene is TRBJ1-3, the V gene TRBV5-8; D remains unclear. Germline CDR1 reads SGHTS; CDR2 reads YDEGEE. The ends were cut back, 4 bases at V and 2 bases at J, with 4 bases in the middle. This CDR3 is built from 12 residues. CDR3 residues: CASSRAGNTIYF. CDR3 sequence (DNA): TGTGCCAGCAGCCGGGCTGGAAACACCATATATTTT.

This sequence joins TRBV7-6 and TRBJ1-5; 7 nucleotides agree with TRBD1. This CDR3 has 16 residues. The V segment lost 1 base and the J segment 4 bases; nucleotides outside the gene matches: 7. Germline V gives CDR1 SGHVS, CDR2 FNYEAQ. The CDR3 DNA reads as TGTGCCAGCAGCTTAGGGACTGACAGGGCAAATCAGCCCCAGCATTTT. Translating it yields CASSLGTDRANQPQHF.

The chain couples TRBV7-2 to TRBJ1-4; 9 positions match TRBD1. This CDR3 comprises 15 residues. The V gene's germline CDR1 is SGHTA and CDR2 FQGNSA. Trimming removed 3 bases from V and 6 bases from J; junction bases left unmatched: 5. The CDR3 coding sequence is TGTGCCAGCAGCTTGAACAGGGGGCTGTATGAAAAACTGTTTTTT. Its translation: CASSLNRGLYEKLFF.

This clone was recorded only once. J is TRBJ2-1 and V is TRBV19; 13 nucleotides match TRBD2. V dropped 7 bases and J dropped 4; count of bases not matched to a gene: 10. Looked up from germline, CDR1 is LNHDA and CDR2 is SQIVND (reference sequence). The CDR3 totals 17 residues. CDR3 nucleotides: TGTGCCAGTATGAGGACTAGCGGGAGAGGTGGATACAATGAGCAGTTCTTC. Amino acids: CASMRTSGRGGYNEQFF.

The chain is built from TRBV4-2 and TRBJ2-7; D is possibly TRBD1 (6 bases). This CDR3 is 18 amino acids long. V shed 0 bases and J shed 2 bases, with 20 bases lying between them. CDR1 and CDR2 (germline): LGHNA, YNFKEQ. CDR3 loop: CASSQEVGADSVTYEQYF. CDR3 in DNA: TGTGCCAGCAGCCAAGAAGTCGGCGCGGACAGCGTTACCTACGAGCAGTACTTC.

The chain is built from TRBV5-5 and TRBJ2-1; 9 bases align to TRBD2. This CDR3 contains 16 residues. Germline lookup yields CDR1 SGHKS and CDR2 YYEKEE (reference sequence). The junction had 9 bases not matched to a gene; V was cut back by 0 bases and J by 8 bases. The DNA of the CDR3 is TGTGCCAGCAGCTTGGCCAGGGTAGCGGGAGCCCATGAGCAGTTCTTC. Amino acids: CASSLARVAGAHEQFF. The full variable domain, with the rest looked up from reference TRBV5-5 and TRBJ2-1, is DAGVTQSPTHLIKTRGQQVTLRCSPISGHKSVSWYQQVLGQGPQFIFQYYEKEERGRGNFPDRFSARQFPNYSSELNVNALLLGDSALYLCASSLARVAGAHEQFFGPGTRLTVL.

The genes are TRBV19 and TRBJ2-1; 9 bases are shared with TRBD2. The V segment lost 6 bases and the J segment 2 bases; nucleotides outside the gene matches: 5. CDR1 is LNHDA and CDR2 is SQIVND in the germline V gene (reference sequence). This CDR3 is built from 15 residues. This CDR3 reads CASSHTSGPYNEQFF. The CDR3 DNA sequence: TGTGCCAGTAGCCATACTAGCGGGCCCTACAATGAGCAGTTCTTC.

The chain recombines TRBV10-3 with TRBJ1-1; 8 positions agree with TRBD1. Trimming at V came to 0 bases and at J to 1 base, leaving 7 bases not matched to a gene. Germline V gene data show CDR1 as ENHRY and CDR2 as SYGVKD. There are 17 residues in the CDR3. CDR3: CAISESSQGGANTEAFF. CDR3 sequence (DNA): TGTGCCATCAGTGAGTCGTCACAGGGGGGGGCGAACACTGAAGCTTTCTTT.

The rearrangement uses TRBV5-1 and TRBJ1-2; no firm D call. CDR3 size: 15 residues. Trimming removed 1 base at V and 1 base at J, with 11 bases between. Germline values: CDR1 SGHRS, CDR2 YFSETQ. This chain's CDR3 is CASSLNRDSNYGYTF. In DNA form, the CDR3 reads TGCGCCAGCAGCTTGAATCGGGATAGTAACTATGGCTACACCTTC.

This chain uses TRBV21-1 with TRBJ2-7; TRBD2 is the table's D call and was not checked against the DNA. TRBV21-1 is recorded as a pseudogene. This CDR3 spans 15 amino acids. The CDR3 loop is CASSNGRGEHYEQYF. DNA of the CDR3: TGTGCCAGCAGCAACGGGCGGGGGGAACACTACGAGCAGTACTTC.

The V gene is TRBV28, the J gene TRBJ1-6, with 7 bases lining up with TRBD1. The CDR3 spans 16 residues. The junction had 9 bases not matched to a gene; V was cut back by 9 bases and J by 1 base. CDR1 and CDR2 (germline): MDHEN, SYDVKM. The CDR3 nucleotides read TGTGCCAGTAACAAAGGGGGCCAATCCTATAATTCACCCCTCCACTTT. This sequence encodes CASNKGGQSYNSPLHF.